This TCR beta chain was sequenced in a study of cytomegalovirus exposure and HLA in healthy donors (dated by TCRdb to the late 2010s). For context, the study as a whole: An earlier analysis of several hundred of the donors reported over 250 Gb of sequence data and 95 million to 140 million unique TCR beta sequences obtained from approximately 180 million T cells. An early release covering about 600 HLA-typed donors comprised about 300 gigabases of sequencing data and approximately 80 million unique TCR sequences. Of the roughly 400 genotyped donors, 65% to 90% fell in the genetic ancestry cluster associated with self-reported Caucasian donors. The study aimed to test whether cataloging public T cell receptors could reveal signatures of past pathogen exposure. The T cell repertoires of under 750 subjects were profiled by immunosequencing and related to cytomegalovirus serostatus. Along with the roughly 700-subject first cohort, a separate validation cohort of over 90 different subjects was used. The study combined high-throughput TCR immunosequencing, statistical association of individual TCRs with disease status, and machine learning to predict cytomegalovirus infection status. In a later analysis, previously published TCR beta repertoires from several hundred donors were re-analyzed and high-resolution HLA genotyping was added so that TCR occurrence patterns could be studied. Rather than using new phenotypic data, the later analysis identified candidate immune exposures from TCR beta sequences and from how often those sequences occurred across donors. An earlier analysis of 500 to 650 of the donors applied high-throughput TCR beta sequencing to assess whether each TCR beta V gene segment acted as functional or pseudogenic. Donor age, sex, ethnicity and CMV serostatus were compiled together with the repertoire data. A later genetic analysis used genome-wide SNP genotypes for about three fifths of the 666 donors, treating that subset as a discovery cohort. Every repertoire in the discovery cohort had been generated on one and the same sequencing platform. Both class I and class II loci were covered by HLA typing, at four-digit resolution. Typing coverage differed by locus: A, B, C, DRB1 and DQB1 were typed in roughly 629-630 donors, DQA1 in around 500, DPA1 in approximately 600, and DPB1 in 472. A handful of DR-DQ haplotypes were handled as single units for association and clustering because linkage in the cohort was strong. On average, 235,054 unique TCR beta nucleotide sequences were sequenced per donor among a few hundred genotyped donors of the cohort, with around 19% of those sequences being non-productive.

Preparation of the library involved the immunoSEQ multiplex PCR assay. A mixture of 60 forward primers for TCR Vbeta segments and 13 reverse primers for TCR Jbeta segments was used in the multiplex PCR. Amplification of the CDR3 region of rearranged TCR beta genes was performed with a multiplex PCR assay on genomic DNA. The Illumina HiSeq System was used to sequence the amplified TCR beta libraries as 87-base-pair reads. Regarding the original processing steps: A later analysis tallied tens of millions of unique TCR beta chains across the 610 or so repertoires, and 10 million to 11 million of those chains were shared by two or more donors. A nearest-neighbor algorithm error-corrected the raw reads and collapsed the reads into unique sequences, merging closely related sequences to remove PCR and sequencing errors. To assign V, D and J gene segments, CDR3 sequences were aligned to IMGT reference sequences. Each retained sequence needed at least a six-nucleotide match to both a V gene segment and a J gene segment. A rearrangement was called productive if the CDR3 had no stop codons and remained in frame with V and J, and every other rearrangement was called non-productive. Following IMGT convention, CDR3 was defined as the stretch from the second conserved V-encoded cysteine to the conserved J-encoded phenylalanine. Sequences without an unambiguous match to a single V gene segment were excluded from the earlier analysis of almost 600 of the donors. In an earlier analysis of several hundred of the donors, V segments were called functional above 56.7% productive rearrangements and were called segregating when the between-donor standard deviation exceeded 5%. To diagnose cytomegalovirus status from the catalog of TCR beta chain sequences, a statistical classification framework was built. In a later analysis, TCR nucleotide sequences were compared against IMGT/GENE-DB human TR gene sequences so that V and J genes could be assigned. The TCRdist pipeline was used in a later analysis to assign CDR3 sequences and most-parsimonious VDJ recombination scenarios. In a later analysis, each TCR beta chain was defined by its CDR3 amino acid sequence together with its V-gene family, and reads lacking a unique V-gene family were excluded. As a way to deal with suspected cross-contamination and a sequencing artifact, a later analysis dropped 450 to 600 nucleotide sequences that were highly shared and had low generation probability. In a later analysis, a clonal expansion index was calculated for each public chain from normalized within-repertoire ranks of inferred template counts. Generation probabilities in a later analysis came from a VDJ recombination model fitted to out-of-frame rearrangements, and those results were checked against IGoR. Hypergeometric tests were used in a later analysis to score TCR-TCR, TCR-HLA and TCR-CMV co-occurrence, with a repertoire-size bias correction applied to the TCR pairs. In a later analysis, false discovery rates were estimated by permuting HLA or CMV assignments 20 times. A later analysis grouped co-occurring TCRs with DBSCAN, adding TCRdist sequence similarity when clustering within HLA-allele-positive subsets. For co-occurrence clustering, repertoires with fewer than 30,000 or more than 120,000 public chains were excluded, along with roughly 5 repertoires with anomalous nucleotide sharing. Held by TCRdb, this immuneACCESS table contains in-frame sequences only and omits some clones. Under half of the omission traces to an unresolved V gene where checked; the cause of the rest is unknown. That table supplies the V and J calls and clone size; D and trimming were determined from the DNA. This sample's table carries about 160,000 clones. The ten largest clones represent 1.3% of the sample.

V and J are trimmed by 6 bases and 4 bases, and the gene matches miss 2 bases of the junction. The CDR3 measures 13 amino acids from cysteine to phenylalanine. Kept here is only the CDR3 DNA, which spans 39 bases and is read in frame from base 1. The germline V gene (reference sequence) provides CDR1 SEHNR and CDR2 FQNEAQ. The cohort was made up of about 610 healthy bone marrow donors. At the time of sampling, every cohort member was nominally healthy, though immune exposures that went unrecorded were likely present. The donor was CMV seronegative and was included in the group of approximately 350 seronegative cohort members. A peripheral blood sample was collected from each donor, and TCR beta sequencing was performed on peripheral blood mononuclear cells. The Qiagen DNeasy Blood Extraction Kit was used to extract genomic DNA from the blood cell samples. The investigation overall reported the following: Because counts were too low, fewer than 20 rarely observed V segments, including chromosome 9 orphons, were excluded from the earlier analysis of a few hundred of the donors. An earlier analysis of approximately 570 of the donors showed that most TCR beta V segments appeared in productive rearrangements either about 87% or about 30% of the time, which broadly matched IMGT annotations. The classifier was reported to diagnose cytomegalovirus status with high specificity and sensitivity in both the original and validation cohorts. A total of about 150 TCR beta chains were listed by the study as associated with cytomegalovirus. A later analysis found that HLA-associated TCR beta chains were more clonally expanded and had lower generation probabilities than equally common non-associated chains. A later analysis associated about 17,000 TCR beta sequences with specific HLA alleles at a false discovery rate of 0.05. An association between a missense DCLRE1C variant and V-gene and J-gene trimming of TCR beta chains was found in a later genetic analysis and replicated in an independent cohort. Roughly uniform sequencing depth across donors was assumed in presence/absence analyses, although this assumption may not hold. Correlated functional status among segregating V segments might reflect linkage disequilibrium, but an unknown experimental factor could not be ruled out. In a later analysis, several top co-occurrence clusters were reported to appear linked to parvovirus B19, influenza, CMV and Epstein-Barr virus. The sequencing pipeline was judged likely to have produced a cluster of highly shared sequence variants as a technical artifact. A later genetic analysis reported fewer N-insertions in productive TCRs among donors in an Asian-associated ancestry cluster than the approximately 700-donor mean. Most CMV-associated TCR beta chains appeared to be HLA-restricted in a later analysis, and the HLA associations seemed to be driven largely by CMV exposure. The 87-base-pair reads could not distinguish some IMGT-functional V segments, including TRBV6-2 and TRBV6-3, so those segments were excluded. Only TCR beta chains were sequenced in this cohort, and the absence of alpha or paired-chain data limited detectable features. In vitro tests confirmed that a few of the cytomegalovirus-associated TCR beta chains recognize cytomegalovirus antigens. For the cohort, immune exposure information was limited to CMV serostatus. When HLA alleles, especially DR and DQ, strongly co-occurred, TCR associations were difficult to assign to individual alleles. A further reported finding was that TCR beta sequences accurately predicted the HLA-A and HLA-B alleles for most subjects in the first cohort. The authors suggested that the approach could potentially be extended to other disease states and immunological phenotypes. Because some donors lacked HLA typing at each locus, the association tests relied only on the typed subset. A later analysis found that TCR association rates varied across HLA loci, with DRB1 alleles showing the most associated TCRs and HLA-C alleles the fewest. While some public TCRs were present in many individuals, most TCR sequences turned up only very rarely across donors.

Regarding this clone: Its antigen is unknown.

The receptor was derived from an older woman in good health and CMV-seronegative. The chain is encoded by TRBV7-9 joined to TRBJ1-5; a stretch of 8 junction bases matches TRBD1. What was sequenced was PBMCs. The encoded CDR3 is CASSRTGNQPQHF. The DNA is TGTGCCAGCAGTCGGACAGGGAATCAGCCCCAGCATTTT.